This TCR beta chain was observed in a study of shared clonotypes between healthy human individuals. Study-wide findings and caveats: Memory subsets had estimated richness that was generally smaller than that of naive subsets. Clonotypes that were shared across a handful of donors made up around 4.6% of naive CD4 clonotypes.

Measured with immunoSEQ multiplex PCR; TCRdb has only the in-frame clones, and not every one. The repertoire includes around 990,000 clones, around three quarters of them detected once, and 0.89% sits in the top ten. Per the germline V gene, CDR1 is SGHTA and CDR2 is FQGNSA. J gave up 4 bases and V 5 bases, and 4 bases lay outside the gene matches. This CDR3 comprises 14 residues. A remark on this clone: Its target is unknown. At the DNA level, this CDR3 is encoded by other sequences in the same sample as well.

This receptor was obtained from a young man in good health. Some clones in this sample may be carry-over from other donors' samples. The chain carries TRBV7-2 and TRBJ2-3; 9 bases map to TRBD2. Sequenced sample: memory CD4+ T cells from PBMCs. Subset in this sample: CD45RA-negative fraction. CDR3 amino acids: CASSPGLASDTQYF. In DNA, the CDR3 is TGTGCCAGCAGCCCTGGACTAGCGTCAGATACGCAGTATTTT.